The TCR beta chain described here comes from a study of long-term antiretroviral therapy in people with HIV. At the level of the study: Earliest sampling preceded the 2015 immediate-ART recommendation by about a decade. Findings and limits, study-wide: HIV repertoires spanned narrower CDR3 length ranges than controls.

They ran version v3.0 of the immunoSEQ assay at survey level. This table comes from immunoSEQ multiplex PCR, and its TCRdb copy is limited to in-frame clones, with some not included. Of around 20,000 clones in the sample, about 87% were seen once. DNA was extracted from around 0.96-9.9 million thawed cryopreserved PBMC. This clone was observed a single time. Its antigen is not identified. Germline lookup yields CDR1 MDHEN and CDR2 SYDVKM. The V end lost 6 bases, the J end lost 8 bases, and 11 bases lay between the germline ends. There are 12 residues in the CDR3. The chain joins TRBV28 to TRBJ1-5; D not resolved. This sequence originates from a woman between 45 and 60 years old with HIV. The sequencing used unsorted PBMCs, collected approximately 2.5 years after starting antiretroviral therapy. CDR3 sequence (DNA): TGTGCCAGCAGCCTCCAACTGAAGCCCCAGCATTTT. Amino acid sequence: CASSLQLKPQHF.